These T cell receptor beta chains were read from a single sample in a study of cytotoxic CD8 clonotypes in ibrutinib-treated CLL. Clones were sequenced by immunoSEQ multiplex PCR, and TCRdb holds only the in-frame ones, with some missing. The sample yields some 130,000 clones, approximately 83% seen once. The sequences come from PBMCs, collected after 24 months of ibrutinib treatment. These receptors all stem from a human donor with chronic lymphocytic leukemia. Both conserved end residues are part of each CDR3. The D gene is left open where the match is weak. Not all rows give a size; the values are once, few, many and, for expanded clones, a class.

V gene	clone size	J gene	D gene	CDR3 protein	CDR3 DNA
TRBV18	.	TRBJ1-1	.	CASSPPSGLEAFF	TGTGCCAGCTCACCACCGTCAGGCCTTGAAGCTTTCTTT
TRBV28	.	TRBJ1-2	.	CASKTWGVYGYTF	TGTGCCAGCAAGACTTGGGGGGTATATGGCTACACCTTC
TRBV4-3	.	TRBJ1-6	.	CASSQVDMGFSNSPLHF	TGCGCCAGCAGCCAAGTAGATATGGGATTTAGTAATTCACCCCTCCACTTT
TRBV6-6	.	TRBJ2-2	.	CASSYSPDTGELFF	TGTGCCAGCAGTTACAGCCCGGACACCGGGGAGCTGTTTTTT
TRBV25-1	.	TRBJ2-3	TRBD1	CASRGDRVRDTQYF	TGTGCCAGCAGGGGGGACAGGGTCAGGGATACGCAGTATTTT
TRBV7-2	once	TRBJ1-1	.	CASSLDWWTEAFF	TGTGCCAGCAGCTTAGACTGGTGGACTGAAGCTTTCTTT
TRBV5-8	.	TRBJ2-1	TRBD1	CASSSGQGALDEQFF	TGTGCCAGCAGCTCGGGACAGGGCGCCCTAGATGAGCAGTTCTTC
TRBV6-5	.	TRBJ2-3	.	CASSYSPGF	TGTGCCAGCAGTTACTCTCCAGGATTT
TRBV27	.	TRBJ2-7	TRBD2	CASSQRARKGLVAEQYF	TGTGCCAGCAGTCAACGAGCCAGAAAGGGACTAGTAGCAGAGCAGTACTTC
TRBV6-5	.	TRBJ1-2	TRBD1	CASQSTGSLGYTF	TGTGCCAGCCAATCGACAGGGAGCCTTGGCTACACCTTC
TRBV9	.	TRBJ2-7	TRBD2	CASSGSGRGLGEQYF	TGTGCCAGCAGCGGTAGCGGGAGGGGACTCGGCGAGCAGTACTTC
TRBV19	.	TRBJ1-2	.	CASSTWGGYTF	TGTGCCAGTAGCACCTGGGGAGGCTACACCTTC
TRBV28	.	TRBJ1-1	.	CASSSRQEAFF	TGTGCCAGCAGTTCCAGACAGGAAGCTTTCTTT
TRBV28	.	TRBJ2-7	.	CASGGLDYEQYF	TGTGCCAGTGGGGGGTTGGACTACGAGCAGTACTTC
TRBV6-8	few	TRBJ2-7	TRBD1	CASRTGTGTYEQYF	TGTGCCAGCCGAACCGGGACAGGGACCTACGAGCAGTACTTC
TRBV2	few	TRBJ2-7	.	CASSEIEAYEQYF	TGTGCCAGCAGTGAGATTGAGGCCTACGAGCAGTACTTC
TRBV30	once	TRBJ1-5	TRBD1	CAWSVLGQGAAQHF	TGTGCCTGGAGTGTACTAGGACAGGGGGCGGCCCAGCATTTT
TRBV7-2	.	TRBJ2-2	.	CASSLASTGELFF	TGTGCCAGCAGCTTAGCGAGTACCGGGGAGCTGTTTTTT
TRBV19	.	TRBJ1-3	.	CASSDTPGSSGNTIYF	TGTGCCAGTAGTGACACCCCCGGGAGCTCTGGAAACACCATATATTTT
TRBV28	.	TRBJ2-7	.	CASSSNWRWMGEQYF	TGTGCCAGCAGTTCTAATTGGCGGTGGATGGGGGAGCAGTACTTC
TRBV6-5	.	TRBJ1-1	TRBD1	CASRGGTENTEAFF	TGTGCCAGCAGGGGAGGGACAGAGAACACTGAAGCTTTCTTT
TRBV6-5	.	TRBJ1-1	TRBD1	CASSYRGQGNTEAFF	TGTGCCAGCAGTTACAGGGGACAGGGGAACACTGAAGCTTTCTTT
TRBV18	.	TRBJ1-4	.	CASSPPGGGNEKLFF	TGTGCCAGCTCACCACCCGGCGGGGGCAATGAAAAACTGTTTTTT
TRBV7-3	.	TRBJ2-3	TRBD1	CASRETTGYTDTQYF	TGTGCCAGCAGGGAAACGACAGGGTATACAGATACGCAGTATTTT
TRBV5-6	once	TRBJ2-7	TRBD1	CASSPGDREYEQYF	TGTGCCAGCAGCCCTGGGGACAGGGAGTACGAGCAGTACTTC
TRBV6-1	.	TRBJ2-1	TRBD2	CASMSGTSAYNEQFF	TGTGCCAGCATGTCCGGGACTAGCGCCTACAATGAGCAGTTCTTC
TRBV28	.	TRBJ1-1	.	CASSLMDRGAFF	TGTGCCAGCAGTTTAATGGACCGAGGGGCTTTCTTT
TRBV9	.	TRBJ1-2	.	CASSVTWEPYGYTF	TGTGCCAGCAGCGTAACTTGGGAGCCCTATGGCTACACCTTC
TRBV5-6	.	TRBJ1-2	.	CASSLKGSYTF	TGTGCCAGCAGCTTAAAGGGGAGCTACACCTTC
TRBV6-1	.	TRBJ1-2	.	CASRTGTTENYGYTF	TGTGCCAGCCGTACTGGAACCACAGAGAACTATGGCTACACCTTC
TRBV9	.	TRBJ1-4	.	CASSVGPGEKLFF	TGTGCCAGCAGCGTGGGACCAGGTGAAAAACTGTTTTTT
TRBV28	.	TRBJ2-7	TRBD2	CASSSLGGGTSVPYEQYF	TGTGCCAGCAGTTCCCTCGGGGGGGGGACATCGGTACCTTACGAGCAGTACTTC
TRBV28	.	TRBJ2-7	TRBD2	CASSLAGGSYEQYF	TGTGCCAGCAGTTTAGCGGGAGGGTCCTACGAGCAGTACTTC
TRBV4-3	few	TRBJ1-5	.	CASSQQRGSGQPQHF	TGCGCCAGCAGCCAACAACGTGGATCGGGTCAGCCCCAGCATTTT
TRBV4-2	few	TRBJ1-1	.	CASSQESRARNTEAFF	TGTGCCAGCAGCCAAGAGAGCCGAGCCAGGAACACTGAAGCTTTCTTT
TRBV20-1	.	TRBJ2-7	.	CSARDGQGSGF	TGCAGTGCTAGAGATGGGCAGGGAAGTGGCTTC
TRBV6-1	.	TRBJ2-7	.	CASSGMGSSYEQYF	TGTGCCAGCAGTGGGATGGGGAGCTCCTACGAGCAGTACTTC
TRBV4-3	.	TRBJ1-2	TRBD1	CASSQDETGAAANYGYTF	TGCGCCAGCAGCCAAGATGAAACAGGGGCCGCAGCTAACTATGGCTACACCTTC
TRBV11-2	.	TRBJ2-7	.	CASSPTVASYEQYF	TGTGCCAGCAGCCCCACGGTGGCATCCTACGAGCAGTACTTC
TRBV2	.	TRBJ2-1	TRBD1	CASEIFGTGVYEQFF	TGTGCCAGCGAGATTTTTGGGACAGGGGTATATGAGCAGTTCTTC
TRBV6-5	.	TRBJ1-2	.	CASSEGGSYGYTF	TGTGCCAGCAGCGAGGGGGGAAGCTATGGCTACACCTTC
TRBV7-2	.	TRBJ2-1	.	CASSSISYNEQFF	TGTGCCAGCAGCTCCATCTCCTACAATGAGCAGTTCTTC
TRBV14	.	TRBJ2-7	TRBD2	CASSQGTSGGAGEQYF	TGTGCCAGCAGCCAAGGCACTAGCGGGGGGGCTGGCGAGCAGTACTTC
TRBV5-1	.	TRBJ2-5	TRBD1	CASSALDRAQETQYF	TGCGCCAGCAGCGCACTAGACAGGGCGCAAGAGACCCAGTACTTC
TRBV7-8	.	TRBJ1-2	TRBD1	CASSLVRQGRRGYTF	TGTGCCAGCAGCTTAGTTCGACAGGGGCGGAGGGGCTACACCTTC
TRBV4-1	.	TRBJ2-4	.	CASSQGPAKNIQYF	TGCGCCAGCAGCCAAGGTCCAGCCAAAAACATTCAGTACTTC
TRBV5-1	.	TRBJ2-5	TRBD2	CASSIAGAIQETQYF	TGCGCCAGCAGCATAGCGGGAGCTATCCAAGAGACCCAGTACTTC
TRBV5-4	.	TRBJ2-7	.	CASSLGQVGEQYF	TGTGCCAGCAGCTTGGGGCAGGTTGGTGAGCAGTACTTC
TRBV5-6	.	TRBJ1-5	.	CASTATSRGSNQPQHF	TGTGCCAGCACCGCAACGAGCAGGGGTAGCAATCAGCCCCAGCATTTT